This passage covers 2 T cell receptor beta chains from one sample sequenced in a study of T cell changes during pregnancy in multiple sclerosis. Sequencing was performed with immunoSEQ multiplex PCR; in TCRdb, only in-frame clones are kept and a portion is missing. Of approximately 70,000 clones listed, 91% were seen once; the top ten hold around 0.64%. Source: peripheral blood, taken in the third trimester of pregnancy. These receptors were taken from a female donor in good health, enrolled as a control in a pregnancy study.

This clone appeared a few times. V and J are TRBV19 and TRBJ1-1; D possibly corresponds to TRBD1 (5 bases). V was clipped by 3 bases and J by 6 bases, with 8 bases between them. Germline V gene lookup returns CDR1 LNHDA and CDR2 SQIVND (reference sequence). The CDR3 is made up of 12 amino acids. The DNA for the CDR3 is TGTGCCAGTAGTATCGGGGGGGCTGAAGCTTTCTTT. It is translated as CASSIGGAEAFF.

This clone showed up just a few times. The J gene is TRBJ2-7, the V gene TRBV6-1; 9 nucleotides line up with TRBD1. After removal of 4 bases from V and 5 bases from J, the junction contained 6 bases not matched to a gene. The V gene's germline CDR1 is MNHNS and CDR2 SASEGT. The CDR3 spans 14 residues. The CDR3 is CASSAGTGFNEQYF. CDR3 nucleotides: TGTGCCAGCAGTGCCGGGACAGGGTTTAACGAGCAGTACTTC.